This T cell receptor (beta chain) was observed in a study of stem cell transplantation in POMP-related autoinflammatory disease. Study details: DNA chimerism showed 100% graft donor engraftment of neutrophils and platelets through one year.

Points on this clone: Its specificity is not known.

PRAID featured immunodeficiency plus autoinflammation. Germline V gives CDR1 MDHEN, CDR2 SYDVKM. J lost 2 bases, V lost 5 bases, and 10 bases had no gene match. CDR3 length equals 16 residues. Here immunoSEQ multiplex PCR was the method, and the copy in TCRdb shows in-frame clones only, minus some. The sample lists some 68,000 clones, roughly 93% seen once, with around 0.72% in the top ten. The study's findings and limits: Patients with PRAID showed a restricted number of unique TRB V-J gene pairings.

The material was CD4+ T cells from PBMCs, obtained after stem cell transplantation. V gene TRBV28 combines with J gene TRBJ2-3; the match to TRBD2 covers 7 bases. The TCR comes from a human patient with POMP-related autoinflammation and immune dysregulation (PRAID). The graft donor may account for some of the T cells. CDR3 sequence (DNA): TGTGCCAGCAGTCCTCCGCTAGCGGCCCTCACAGATACGCAGTATTTT. Its translation is CASSPPLAALTDTQYF.